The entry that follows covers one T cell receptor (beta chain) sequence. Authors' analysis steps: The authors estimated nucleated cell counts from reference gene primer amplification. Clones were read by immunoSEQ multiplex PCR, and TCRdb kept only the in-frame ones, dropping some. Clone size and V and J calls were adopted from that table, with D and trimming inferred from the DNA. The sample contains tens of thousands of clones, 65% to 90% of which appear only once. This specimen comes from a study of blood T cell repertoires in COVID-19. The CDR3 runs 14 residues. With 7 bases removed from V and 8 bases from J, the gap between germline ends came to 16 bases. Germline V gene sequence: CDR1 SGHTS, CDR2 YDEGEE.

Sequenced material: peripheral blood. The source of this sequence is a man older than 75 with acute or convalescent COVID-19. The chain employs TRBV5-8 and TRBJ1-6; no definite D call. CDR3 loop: CASLDSGLDSPLHF. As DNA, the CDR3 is TGTGCCAGCCTTGATTCTGGCCTTGATTCACCCCTCCACTTT.